These 11 T cell receptor beta chains were sequenced from one sample in a study of T cell changes during pregnancy in multiple sclerosis. The table came from immunoSEQ multiplex PCR; TCRdb's copy has only in-frame clones and leaves some out. The sample contains about 100,000 clones, roughly 92% of which appear only once. Sequenced here: peripheral blood, sampled in the first trimester of pregnancy. These receptors were obtained from a female donor with multiple sclerosis, enrolled in a pregnancy study.

The genes are TRBV5-1 and TRBJ1-4, with 7 bases aligning to TRBD1. The V gene end was trimmed by 7 bases and the J gene end by 5 bases; junction bases not matched to a gene: 8. The CDR3 consists of 14 residues. Germline V gene data show CDR1 as SGHRS and CDR2 as YFSETQ. The CDR3 nucleotides are TGCGCCAGCGGGACCGGGACAGTGAATGAAAAACTGTTTTTT. Encoded protein: CASGTGTVNEKLFF.

The V gene is TRBV29-1, the J gene TRBJ2-1, with a tentative D call TRBD2 (6 bases). This CDR3 has 17 residues. CDR1 and CDR2 from the germline V gene are SQVTM and ANQGSEA. The ends were cut back, 0 bases at V and 4 bases at J, with 19 bases in the middle. The CDR3: CSVEERRVWRGYNEQFF. The CDR3 DNA reads as TGCAGCGTTGAAGAACGGAGGGTTTGGCGGGGTTACAATGAGCAGTTCTTC.

The gene calls are TRBV6-5 and TRBJ2-7; weak D call: TRBD2 (6 bases). V was cut by 2 bases and J by 7 bases, with 15 bases left in between. The CDR3 extends over 14 amino acids. CDR1 MNHEY and CDR2 SVGAGI come from the germline V gene. This CDR3 is CASSYLRDSREQYF. The CDR3 DNA sequence: TGTGCCAGCAGTTACCTCAGGGACTCCAGAGAGCAGTACTTC.

This clone was seen once. V usage is TRBV30 and J usage is TRBJ2-1; 11 positions agree with TRBD2. This CDR3 is built from 17 residues. The V segment lost 1 base and the J segment 6 bases; nucleotides outside the gene matches: 11. Germline CDR1 is GTSNPN and CDR2 is SVGIG (reference sequence). The CDR3: CAWSEGARLAGRNEQFF. The CDR3 nucleotides read TGTGCCTGGAGTGAGGGGGCTCGACTAGCGGGACGCAATGAGCAGTTCTTC.

The chain joins TRBV27 to TRBJ2-3, with D maybe TRBD2 (5 bases). Germline-derived CDR1 and CDR2 are MNHEY and SMNVEV (reference sequence). V was trimmed by 5 bases and J by 3 bases, leaving 21 bases between them. The CDR3 spans 17 residues. DNA of the CDR3: TGTGCCAGCAGTACGATTTATCGAGGGCTGGGGACAGATACGCAGTATTTT. It translates to CASSTIYRGLGTDTQYF.

CDR3 residues: CASSRQRDRYNQPQHF. The DNA for the CDR3 is TGTGCCAGCAGTAGGCAAAGGGACAGGTACAATCAGCCCCAGCATTTT. This sequence joins TRBV27 and TRBJ1-5, with 8 positions matching TRBD1. This CDR3 comprises 16 residues. V lost 5 bases to trimming and J lost 3 bases; unmatched junction nucleotides: 9. In germline, CDR1 is MNHEY, CDR2 SMNVEV (reference sequence).

The V call is TRBV27, the J call TRBJ2-1; 12 nucleotides line up with TRBD2. From germline, CDR1 is MNHEY and CDR2 SMNVEV (reference sequence). Trimming cost V 6 bases and J 6 bases; bases outside gene matches: 9. CDR3 length: 16 residues. This chain's CDR3 is CASRPSGRVGGNEQFF. Here the CDR3 DNA reads TGTGCCAGCAGGCCTAGCGGGAGGGTTGGAGGCAATGAGCAGTTCTTC.

J is TRBJ2-7 and V is TRBV5-1, with a tentative D call TRBD2 (6 bases). With 3 bases removed from V and 3 bases from J, the gap between germline ends came to 16 bases. The CDR3 covers 15 residues. CDR1 is SGHRS, CDR2 YFSETQ, per germline. The CDR3 coding sequence is TGCGCCAGCAGCTGGGGGACTCTTAAATTCTACGAGCAGTACTTC. Its protein product is CASSWGTLKFYEQYF.

V is TRBV5-1 and J is TRBJ2-1, with no clear D. Germline V gene lookup returns CDR1 SGHRS and CDR2 YFSETQ. The CDR3 runs to 16 residues. V shed 0 bases and J shed 0 bases, with 10 bases lying between them. CDR3 amino acids: CASSLDQASSYNEQFF. For the CDR3, the DNA is TGCGCCAGCAGCTTGGACCAGGCCAGCTCCTACAATGAGCAGTTCTTC.

This chain connects TRBV5-6 to TRBJ2-2; D is undetermined. This CDR3 has 12 residues. CDR1 is SGHDT and CDR2 is YYEEEE in the germline V gene. Between the trimmed V and J ends, which lost 1 base and 10 bases, there was a span of 8 bases. The CDR3 reads CASSLSLSELFF. CDR3 bases: TGTGCCAGCAGCTTGTCCCTATCGGAGCTGTTTTTT. The full variable domain, with the rest looked up from reference TRBV5-6 and TRBJ2-2, is DAGVTQSPTHLIKTRGQQVTLRCSPKSGHDTVSWYQQALGQGPQFIFQYYEEEERQRGNFPDRFSGHQFPNYSSELNVNALLLGDSALYLCASSLSLSELFFGEGSRLTVL.

The chain links TRBV5-6 to TRBJ1-2; the D is unclear. V was trimmed by 6 bases and J by 4 bases, leaving 19 bases between them. Germline V CDR1 and CDR2: SGHDT, YYEEEE. This CDR3 is 15 amino acids long. DNA for the CDR3: TGTGCCAGCACCCGAATTGACATCGGAGGCTATGGCTACACCTTC. It is translated as CASTRIDIGGYGYTF.